This T cell receptor (beta chain) was retrieved from a study of T cells after posttransplantation cyclophosphamide. Whole-study findings and limits: Donor-recipient repertoire similarity was low at 1-2 months, rising over year one.

In the case of this clone: Its antigen is not known.

Germline values: CDR1 SGHTA, CDR2 FQGNSA. The CDR3 contains 14 residues. Germline trimming cut 5 bases from V and 2 bases from J; bases unmatched to any gene: 3. The naive gate required viable CD3+CD4+ or CD3+CD8+ cells with CCR7+CD45RA+CD45RO-CD95-CD27+CD28+ phenotype. TCRdb's table, derived via immunoSEQ multiplex PCR, lists solely in-frame clones and lacks some. Of about 32,000 clones in the sample, roughly nine tenths were seen once. Sequenced input: naive CD4+ T cells sorted from blood. V usage is TRBV7-2 and J usage is TRBJ1-5; the match to TRBD1 covers 7 bases. This clonotype was obtained from a man aged 25 to 45 in good health and a related stem cell transplant donor. The CDR3 here is CASSRDRGNQPQHF. CDR3 nucleotides: TGTGCCAGCAGCCGCGACAGGGGCAATCAGCCCCAGCATTTT.